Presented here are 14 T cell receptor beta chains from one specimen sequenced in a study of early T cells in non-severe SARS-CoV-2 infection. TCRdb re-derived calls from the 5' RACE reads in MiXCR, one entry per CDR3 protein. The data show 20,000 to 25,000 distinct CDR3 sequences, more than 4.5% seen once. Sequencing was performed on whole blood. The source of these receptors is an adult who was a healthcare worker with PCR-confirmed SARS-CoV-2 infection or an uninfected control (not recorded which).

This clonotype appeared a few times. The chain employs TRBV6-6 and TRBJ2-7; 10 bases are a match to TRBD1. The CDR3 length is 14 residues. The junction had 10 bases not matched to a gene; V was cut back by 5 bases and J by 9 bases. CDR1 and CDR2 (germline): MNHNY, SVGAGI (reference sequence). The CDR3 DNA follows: TGTGCCAGCAGTAGCGGGACAGGGGCACTATGGCAGTACTTC. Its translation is CASSSGTGALWQYF.

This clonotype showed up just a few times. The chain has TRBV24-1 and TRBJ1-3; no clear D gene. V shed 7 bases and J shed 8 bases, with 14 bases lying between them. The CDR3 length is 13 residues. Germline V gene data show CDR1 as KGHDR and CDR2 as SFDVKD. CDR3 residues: CATSKGVGDTIYF. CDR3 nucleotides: TGTGCCACCAGCAAGGGAGTTGGGGACACCATATATTTT.

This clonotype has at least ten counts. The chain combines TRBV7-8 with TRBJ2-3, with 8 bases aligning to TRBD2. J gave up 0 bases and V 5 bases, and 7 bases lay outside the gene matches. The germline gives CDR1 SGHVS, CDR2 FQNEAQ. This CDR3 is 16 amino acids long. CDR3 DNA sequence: TGTGCCAGCAGCCCTCGAGCGGGAGACAGCACAGATACGCAGTATTTT. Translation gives CASSPRAGDSTDTQYF. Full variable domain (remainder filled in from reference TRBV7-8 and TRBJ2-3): GAGVSQSPRYKVAKRGQDVALRCDPISGHVSLFWYQQALGQGPEFLTYFQNEAQLDKSGLPSDRFFAERPEGSVSTLKIQRTQQEDSAVYLCASSPRAGDSTDTQYFGPGTRLTVL.

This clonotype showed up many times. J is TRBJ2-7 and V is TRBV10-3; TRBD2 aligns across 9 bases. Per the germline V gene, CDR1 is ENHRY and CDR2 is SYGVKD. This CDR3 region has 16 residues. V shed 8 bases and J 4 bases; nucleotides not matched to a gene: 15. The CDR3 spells CAIQHDSGGRGYEQYF. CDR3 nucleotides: TGTGCCATCCAGCATGATTCTGGCGGGAGGGGATACGAGCAGTACTTC.

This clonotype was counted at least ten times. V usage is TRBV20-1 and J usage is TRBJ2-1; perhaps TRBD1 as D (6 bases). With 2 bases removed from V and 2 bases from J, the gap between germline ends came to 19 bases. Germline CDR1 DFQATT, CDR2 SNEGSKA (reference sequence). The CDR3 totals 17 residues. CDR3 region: CSARSIARDTPYNEQFF. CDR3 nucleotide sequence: TGCAGTGCTAGATCGATCGCCCGGGACACTCCCTACAATGAGCAGTTCTTC.

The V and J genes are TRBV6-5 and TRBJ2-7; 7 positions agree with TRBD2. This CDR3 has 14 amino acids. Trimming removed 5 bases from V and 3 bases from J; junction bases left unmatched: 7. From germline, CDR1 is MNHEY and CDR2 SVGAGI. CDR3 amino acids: CASSLRLAHYEQYF. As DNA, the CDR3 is TGTGCCAGCAGTCTCAGACTAGCCCACTACGAGCAGTACTTC.

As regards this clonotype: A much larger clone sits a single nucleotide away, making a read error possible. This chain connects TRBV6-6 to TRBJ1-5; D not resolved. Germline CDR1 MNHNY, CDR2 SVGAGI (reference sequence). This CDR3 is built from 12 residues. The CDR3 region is CASRRGNQPEHF. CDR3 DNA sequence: TGTGCCAGCAGGCGTGGCAATCAGCCCGAGCATTTT.

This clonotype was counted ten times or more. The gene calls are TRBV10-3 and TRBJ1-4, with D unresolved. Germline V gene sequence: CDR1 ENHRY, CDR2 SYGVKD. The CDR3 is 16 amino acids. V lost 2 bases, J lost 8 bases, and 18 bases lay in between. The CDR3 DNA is TGTGCCATCAGTGAGGGGCTCCCGGGGATTCCAGAAAAACTGTTTTTT. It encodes CAISEGLPGIPEKLFF.

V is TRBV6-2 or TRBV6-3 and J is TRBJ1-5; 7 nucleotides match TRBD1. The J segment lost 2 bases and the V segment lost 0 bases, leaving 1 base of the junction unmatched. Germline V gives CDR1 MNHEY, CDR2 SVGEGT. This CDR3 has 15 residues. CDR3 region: CASSYSGGRNQPQHF. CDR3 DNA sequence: TGTGCCAGCAGTTACTCAGGGGGCCGCAATCAGCCCCAGCATTTT.

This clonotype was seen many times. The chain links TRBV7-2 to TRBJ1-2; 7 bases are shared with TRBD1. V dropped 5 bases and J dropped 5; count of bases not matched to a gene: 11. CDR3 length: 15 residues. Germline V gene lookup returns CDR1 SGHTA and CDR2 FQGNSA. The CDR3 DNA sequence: TGTGCCAGCAGCGCTACCCCGACAGGGTTATATGGCTACACCTTC. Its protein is CASSATPTGLYGYTF.

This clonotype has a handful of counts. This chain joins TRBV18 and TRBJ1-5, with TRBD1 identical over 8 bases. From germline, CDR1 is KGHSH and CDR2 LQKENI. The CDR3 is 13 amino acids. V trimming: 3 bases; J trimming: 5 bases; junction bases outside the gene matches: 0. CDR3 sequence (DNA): TGTGCCAGCTCACCGGACAGGGATCAGCCCCAGCATTTT. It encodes CASSPDRDQPQHF.

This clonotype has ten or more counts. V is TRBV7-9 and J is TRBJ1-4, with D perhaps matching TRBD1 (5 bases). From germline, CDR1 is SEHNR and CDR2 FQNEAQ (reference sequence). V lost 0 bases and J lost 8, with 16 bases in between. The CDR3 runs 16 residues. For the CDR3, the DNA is TGTGCCAGCAGCTTAGCGCCACAGGCCTTTGGGGAAAAACTGTTTTTT. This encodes CASSLAPQAFGEKLFF. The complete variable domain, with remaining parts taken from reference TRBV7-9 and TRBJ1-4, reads DTGVSQNPRHKITKRGQNVTFRCDPISEHNRLYWYRQTLGQGPEFLTYFQNEAQLEKSRLLSDRFSAERPKGSFSTLEIQRTEQGDSAMYLCASSLAPQAFGEKLFFGSGTQLSVL.

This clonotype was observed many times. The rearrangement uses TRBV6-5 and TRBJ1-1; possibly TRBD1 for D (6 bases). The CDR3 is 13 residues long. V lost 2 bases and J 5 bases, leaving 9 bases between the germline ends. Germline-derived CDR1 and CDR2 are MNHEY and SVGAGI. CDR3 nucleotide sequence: TGTGCCAGCAGTTACGGGCAGGGGACTGAAGCTTTCTTT. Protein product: CASSYGQGTEAFF.

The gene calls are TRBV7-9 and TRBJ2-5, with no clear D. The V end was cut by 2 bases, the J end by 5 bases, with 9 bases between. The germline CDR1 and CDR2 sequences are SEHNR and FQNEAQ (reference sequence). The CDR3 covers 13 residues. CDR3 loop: CASSLRSFETQYF. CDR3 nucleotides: TGTGCCAGCAGCTTAAGATCCTTTGAGACCCAGTACTTC.